A single sample gave rise to the 15 T cell receptor beta chains below, sequenced in a study of CD8+ T cells in alopecia areata. RNA, once extracted, was reverse transcribed into cDNA for use as the sequencing template. Sequencing was performed with immunoSEQ multiplex PCR; in TCRdb, only in-frame clones are kept and a portion is missing. Of hundreds of thousands of clones in the sample, 60% are singletons; the top ten hold about 0.88%. Treatment defined: oral pan-JAK inhibitor, 5-10 mg twice daily. The sequencing used CD4+ T cells sorted from blood, collected around week 53, from a patient treated with tofacitinib. The receptors derive from a human donor with alopecia areata.

V usage is TRBV30 and J usage is TRBJ2-7, with 8 bases that match TRBD1. Germline loops: CDR1 GTSNPN, CDR2 SVGIG (reference sequence). The CDR3 totals 14 residues. After removal of 5 bases from V and 0 bases from J, the junction contained 6 bases not matched to a gene. The CDR3 is CAWSPGTGSYEQYF. The CDR3 DNA sequence: TGTGCCTGGTCCCCAGGGACAGGCTCCTACGAGCAGTACTTC.

V usage is TRBV5-4 and J usage is TRBJ2-1; 8 positions agree with TRBD1. This CDR3 has 15 amino acids. Trimming took 1 base from V and 6 from J; bases not matched to a gene: 6. Germline CDR1 reads SGHNT; CDR2 reads YYREEE (reference sequence). The CDR3 here is CASSLMDRAGNEQFF. In DNA form, the CDR3 reads TGTGCCAGCAGCTTGATGGACAGGGCAGGCAATGAGCAGTTCTTC.

V and J are TRBV7-9 and TRBJ2-3; D perhaps matches TRBD2 (5 bases). Germline V lookup: CDR1 SEHNR, CDR2 FQNEAQ (reference sequence). The V end lost 5 bases, the J end lost 4 bases, and 10 bases lay between the germline ends. This CDR3 comprises 13 residues. The CDR3 DNA follows: TGTGCCAGCAGCCGGGGTCCCGCAGATACGCAGTATTTT. It is translated as CASSRGPADTQYF.

The rearrangement joins TRBV6-5 to TRBJ2-3; D perhaps matches TRBD2 (6 bases). Germline CDR1 MNHEY, CDR2 SVGAGI. The CDR3 runs 11 residues. The germline V and J ends were trimmed by 6 bases and 14 bases, with 15 bases remaining between them. In nucleotides, the CDR3 is TGTGCCAGCAGATCCGGGAGCGTCGGGTATTTT. Encoded protein: CASRSGSVGYF.

This clone was found a few times. This rearrangement joins TRBV29-1 to TRBJ2-7; D might be TRBD1 (6 bases). CDR1 and CDR2 (germline): SQVTM, ANQGSEA. The CDR3 runs 13 residues. The V gene lost 7 bases and the J gene lost 0 bases, with 13 bases spanning the gap. CDR3 in amino acids: CSARRDNSYEQYF. The CDR3 DNA sequence: TGCAGCGCCCGCCGGGACAACTCCTACGAGCAGTACTTC.

The V and J genes are TRBV4-2 and TRBJ1-6, with TRBD1 identical over 9 bases. Trimming at V came to 0 bases and at J to 10 bases, leaving 4 bases not matched to a gene. Per the germline V gene, CDR1 is LGHNA and CDR2 is YNFKEQ. The CDR3 covers 15 residues. The CDR3 coding sequence is TGTGCCAGCAGCCAAGAAGGGGACAGGGACTCACCCCTCCACTTT. Residues: CASSQEGDRDSPLHF.

This clone was picked up a small number of times. This chain uses TRBV5-1 with TRBJ2-3; D remains unclear. V lost 0 bases, J lost 7 bases, and 6 bases lay in between. Germline CDR1 reads SGHRS; CDR2 reads YFSETQ. The CDR3 is 12 residues long. CDR3 nucleotides: TGCGCCAGCAGCTTGGGTGAGAATACGCAGTATTTT. As protein: CASSLGENTQYF. Together with reference TRBV5-1 and TRBJ2-3, the CDR3 gives the full variable domain: KAGVTQTPRYLIKTRGQQVTLSCSPISGHRSVSWYQQTPGQGLQFLFEYFSETQRNKGNFPGRFSGRQFSNSRSEMNVSTLELGDSALYLCASSLGENTQYFGPGTRLTVL.

V is TRBV5-1 and J is TRBJ2-3; D unclear. There are 15 residues in the CDR3. V lost 0 bases and J lost 0, with 8 bases in between. Germline lookup yields CDR1 SGHRS and CDR2 YFSETQ. CDR3: CASSLVQPSTDTQYF. CDR3 DNA: TGCGCCAGCAGCTTGGTACAGCCAAGCACAGATACGCAGTATTTT. The whole variable domain, filled in from reference TRBV5-1 and TRBJ2-3, reads KAGVTQTPRYLIKTRGQQVTLSCSPISGHRSVSWYQQTPGQGLQFLFEYFSETQRNKGNFPGRFSGRQFSNSRSEMNVSTLELGDSALYLCASSLVQPSTDTQYFGPGTRLTVL.

CDR3 region: CASSKLPRDGGNQPQHF. The CDR3 nucleotides are TGTGCCAGTAGTAAACTTCCTCGGGACGGCGGCAATCAGCCCCAGCATTTT. This sequence joins TRBV19 and TRBJ1-5; perhaps TRBD1 as D (5 bases). The germline V gene has CDR1 LNHDA and CDR2 SQIVND (reference sequence). This CDR3 comprises 17 residues. Trimming removed 4 bases from V and 2 bases from J, with 18 bases in between.

The chain carries TRBV30 and TRBJ1-2; TRBD1 aligns across 7 bases. Per germline, CDR1 GTSNPN and CDR2 SVGIG (reference sequence). V gave up 1 base and J gave up 7 bases; unmatched junction bases: 3. This CDR3 has 12 amino acids. CDR3 sequence (DNA): TGTGCCTGGAGTGACAGGGGTCGTGGCTACACCTTC. Protein: CAWSDRGRGYTF. The full variable domain, in which reference TRBV30 and TRBJ1-2 provide the parts outside the CDR3, is SQTIHQWPATLVQPVGSPLSLECTVEGTSNPNLYWYRQAAGRGLQLLFYSVGIGQISSEVPQNLSASRPQDRQFILSSKKLLLSDSGFYLCAWSDRGRGYTFGSGTRLTVV.

The table lists this clone with a few counts. The chain employs TRBV10-3 and TRBJ2-7; 7 bases map to TRBD1. The germline V gene has CDR1 ENHRY and CDR2 SYGVKD. V lost 6 bases to trimming and J lost 5 bases; unmatched junction nucleotides: 13. This CDR3 has 15 residues. The CDR3 DNA follows: TGTGCCATCAGCCCTGGGGACCGACAGGGCCACGAGCAGTACTTC. Amino acids: CAISPGDRQGHEQYF.

The rearrangement links TRBV5-6 to TRBJ2-1; maybe TRBD2 (5 bases). The germline CDR1 and CDR2 sequences are SGHDT and YYEEEE. There are 14 residues in the CDR3. V shed 0 bases and J shed 5 bases, with 9 bases lying between them. The CDR3 nucleotides are TGTGCCAGCAGCTTGGCTAGCCCTCACAATGAGCAGTTCTTC. It translates to CASSLASPHNEQFF.

This rearrangement joins TRBV18 to TRBJ2-3; D may be TRBD2 (5 bases). There are 13 residues in the CDR3. The germline V and J ends were trimmed by 6 bases and 6 bases, with 13 bases remaining between them. The germline gives CDR1 KGHSH, CDR2 LQKENI. This CDR3 is CASSQRSEDTQYF. CDR3 DNA sequence: TGTGCCAGCTCTCAGCGGTCAGAGGATACGCAGTATTTT.

The rearrangement uses TRBV30 and TRBJ1-2, with a weak D call TRBD1 (6 bases). The V end lost 1 base, the J end lost 3 bases, and 9 bases lay between the germline ends. CDR3 length equals 13 residues. Germline CDR1 GTSNPN, CDR2 SVGIG (reference sequence). CDR3 protein: CAWSATGDYGYTF. In DNA form, the CDR3 reads TGTGCCTGGAGTGCGACAGGCGACTATGGCTACACCTTC. Drawing the rest from reference TRBV30 and TRBJ1-2, the complete variable domain is SQTIHQWPATLVQPVGSPLSLECTVEGTSNPNLYWYRQAAGRGLQLLFYSVGIGQISSEVPQNLSASRPQDRQFILSSKKLLLSDSGFYLCAWSATGDYGYTFGSGTRLTVV.

The chain joins TRBV27 to TRBJ2-5; D gene uncertain. CDR3 length: 13 residues. In germline, CDR1 is MNHEY, CDR2 SMNVEV (reference sequence). V was clipped by 2 bases and J by 5 bases, with 9 bases between them. CDR3 sequence (DNA): TGTGCCAGCAGTTTAGGGGTGGGTGAGACCCAGTACTTC. Protein product: CASSLGVGETQYF.